This T cell receptor beta chain emerged from a study of T cells in Graves' hyperthyroidism and ophthalmopathy. Amplification targeted TCR beta CDR3 regions from RNA transcripts. The HTBI primer set drove a first-round RT-PCR of the TCR CDR3. One entry per CDR3 protein results from TCRdb running MiXCR on the multiplex PCR reads. The sample yields more than 350,000 distinct CDR3 sequences, over 12% seen once. Germline CDR1 reads SGHTA; CDR2 reads FQGNSA. The CDR3 has 14 residues. V was cut by 0 bases and J by 2 bases, with 8 bases left in between. This clonotype occurred a few times. The TCR was taken from an older woman with Graves' ophthalmopathy. The material sequenced was blood. The chain has TRBV7-2 and TRBJ2-7, with D perhaps TRBD1 or TRBD2 (5 bases each). CDR3: CASSLAGDTYEQYF. The CDR3 DNA sequence: TGTGCCAGCAGCTTAGCGGGGGATACCTACGAGCAGTACTTC. The full variable domain, rest sourced from reference TRBV7-2 and TRBJ2-7, is GAGVSQSPSNKVTEKGKDVELRCDPISGHTALYWYRQSLGQGLEFLIYFQGNSAPDKSGLPSDRFSAERTGGSVSTLTIQRTQQEDSAVYLCASSLAGDTYEQYFGPGTRLTVT.